These T cell receptor beta chains were read from a single sample in a study of early T cells in non-severe SARS-CoV-2 infection. Each CDR3 protein gets one entry after TCRdb re-called the 5' RACE reads with MiXCR. Here the sample spans roughly 80,000 distinct CDR3 sequences, around 9.9% being singletons. The sample was whole blood. Receptors originate from an adult who was a healthcare worker with PCR-confirmed SARS-CoV-2 infection or an uninfected control (not recorded which). CDR3s include the opening cysteine and the closing phenylalanine or tryptophan. D genes are given only for firm matches. For some rows the clone size is stated as once, few or many, or as a class when expanded; others skip it.

V	J	size	D	DNA	CDR3
TRBV29-1	TRBJ2-3	few	-	TGCAGGTGGGGGGCACCAGATACGCAGTATTTT	CRWGAPDTQYF
TRBV7-3	TRBJ2-1	many	-	TGTGCCAGCAGCTTAAGCCCGATATCCTCCTACAATGAGCAGTTCTTC	CASSLSPISSYNEQFF
TRBV15	TRBJ1-5	many	-	TGTGCCACCAGCAGAGATATACCCCAGGGGTATAGCAATCAGCCCCAGCATTTT	CATSRDIPQGYSNQPQHF
TRBV21-1	TRBJ1-5	many	-	TGTGCCAGCAGCAGGAGGGCCCATCAGCCCCAGCATTTT	CASSRRAHQPQHF
TRBV27	TRBJ2-1	many	TRBD2	TGTGCCAGCAGTTTAGACGGGAGGACCTACAATGAGCAGTTCTTC	CASSLDGRTYNEQFF
TRBV4-1	TRBJ2-7	-	TRBD1	TGCGCCAGCAGCTTCGACAGGGTCCCCTACGAGCAGTACTTC	CASSFDRVPYEQYF
TRBV27	TRBJ2-1	many	-	TGTGCCAGCAGCCCCCGCGGGCGCCCGACCCAGTACAATGAGCAGTTCTTC	CASSPRGRPTQYNEQFF
TRBV24-1	TRBJ2-3	many	-	TGTGCCACCAGTGACGGACGGAGAGATACGCAGTATTTT	CATSDGRRDTQYF
TRBV28	TRBJ1-4	-	-	TGTGCCAGCAATCTCGACGCGAATAATGAAAAACTGTTTTTT	CASNLDANNEKLFF
TRBV3-1	TRBJ2-5	-	-	TGTGCCAGCAGCCAAGCCAGCCCGCGAGAGACCCAGTACTTC	CASSQASPRETQYF
TRBV9	TRBJ2-6	-	TRBD1	TGTGCCAGCAGCGTCAGCTTGGGGACAGGGGGCCCTGGGGCCAACGTCCTGACTTTC	CASSVSLGTGGPGANVLTF
TRBV6-1	TRBJ2-3	-	TRBD2	TGTGCCAGCAGTCCAGCGGGAGGAGATACGCAGTTTTTT	CASSPAGGDTQFF
TRBV5-4	TRBJ2-7	many	-	TGTGCCAGCAGCCCAGCTAGCAGTACCCGATCCTACGAGCAGTACTTC	CASSPASSTRSYEQYF
TRBV30	TRBJ2-7	many	-	TGTGCCTGGAGTGTGGGGGACGAGCAGTACTTC	CAWSVGDEQYF
TRBV28	TRBJ2-3	many	TRBD1	TGTGCCAGCAGTCCCCGGACAGGGAGCACAGATACGCAGTATTTT	CASSPRTGSTDTQYF
TRBV29-1	TRBJ2-1	many	-	TGCAGCGTCCGTGGTGACCAACAGGGAAGAGGGAATGAGCAGTTCTTC	CSVRGDQQGRGNEQFF
TRBV27	TRBJ2-4	-	TRBD2	TGTGCCAGCAGTTTACTAGCGGACAAAAACATTCAGTACTTC	CASSLLADKNIQYF
TRBV29-1	TRBJ1-2	few	-	TGCAGCGTTGATTCCTTGGGGCTCTATGGCTACACCTTC	CSVDSLGLYGYTF
TRBV28	TRBJ2-7	-	TRBD2	TGTGCCACTCTAGCGGTACTACCCTACGAGCAGTACTTC	CATLAVLPYEQYF
TRBV3-1	TRBJ2-1	-	TRBD2	TGTGCCAGCAGCCAGACTAGCGGGAGGGCCCTCGTCTACAATGAGCAGTTCTTC	CASSQTSGRALVYNEQFF
TRBV5-1	TRBJ2-7	many	-	TGCGCCAGCAGCTCCACAGGCCCTCCGGAGTACTTC	CASSSTGPPEYF
TRBV5-1	TRBJ1-2	many	-	TGCGCCAGCAGCTTGGTCGACACAACCTATGGCTACACCTTC	CASSLVDTTYGYTF
TRBV4-2	TRBJ2-2	-	TRBD2	TGTGCCAGCAGCCAAATAGCGGGCCACACCGGGGAGCTGTTTTTT	CASSQIAGHTGELFF
TRBV6-6	TRBJ2-7	-	-	TGTGCCAGCAGTTACACATCAGGGGCGGGGGCATACGAGCAGTACTTC	CASSYTSGAGAYEQYF
TRBV5-1	TRBJ2-7	-	-	TGCGCCAGCAGCTTCGAGCGGTCCTACGAGCAGTACTTC	CASSFERSYEQYF
TRBV2	TRBJ2-5	-	-	TGTGCCTCTCTCATAGGGGGAGAGACCCAGTACTTC	CASLIGGETQYF
TRBV7-6	TRBJ2-2	many	-	TGTGCCAGCAGGCGAAACACCGGGGAGCTGTTTTTT	CASRRNTGELFF
TRBV29-1	TRBJ2-7	-	TRBD2	TGCAGCGTTGTCATAGCGGGAGTAAGCTACGAGCAGTACTTC	CSVVIAGVSYEQYF
TRBV19	TRBJ2-7	few	TRBD1	TGTGCCAGTAGGAACAGGGGATCCGAGCAGTACTTC	CASRNRGSEQYF
TRBV20-1	TRBJ2-5	few	-	TGCAGTGCCCCGGACGAGGTAGAGACCCAGTACTTC	CSAPDEVETQYF
TRBV9	TRBJ2-3	few	-	TGTGCCAGCAGCGTAGGGGGCAGAACAGATACGCAGTATTTT	CASSVGGRTDTQYF
TRBV7-9	TRBJ1-6	many	-	TGTGCCAGCAGCTTAGACGCAAACTCACCCCTCCACTTT	CASSLDANSPLHF
TRBV19	TRBJ2-5	few	-	TGTGCCAGTAGTATAGGAGGAGAGACCCAGTACTTC	CASSIGGETQYF
TRBV5-1	TRBJ2-3	many	-	TGCGCCAGCAGCTTTTTAGGGGATACGCAGTATTTT	CASSFLGDTQYF
TRBV30	TRBJ2-1	few	-	TGTGCCTGGAGCCGGGGGCGGACCTACAATGAGCAGTTCTTC	CAWSRGRTYNEQFF
TRBV28	TRBJ1-2	many	TRBD1	TGTGCCAGCAGACAAACAAAGGGGACAGGGTCTATTAATGGCTACACCTTC	CASRQTKGTGSINGYTF
TRBV5-5	TRBJ2-5	many	-	TGTGCCAGCAGCCAACTCACGGCTCTGGAGACCCAGTACTTC	CASSQLTALETQYF
TRBV5-6	TRBJ1-2	many	-	TGTGCCAGCAGCTTGGGAGGCGCCTATGGCTACACCTTC	CASSLGGAYGYTF
TRBV7-9	TRBJ1-1	few	-	TGTGCCAGCAGCTTAGTAGCAGGGCCGAACACTGAAGCTTTCTTT	CASSLVAGPNTEAFF
TRBV2	TRBJ2-7	few	-	TGTGCCAGCAGTTGGGGGTCCTACGGTGACGAGCAGTACTTC	CASSWGSYGDEQYF
TRBV28	TRBJ2-7	few	-	TGTGCCAGCAGTTTAGGAGGCACCGAGCAGTACTTC	CASSLGGTEQYF
TRBV27	TRBJ2-7	-	TRBD2	TGTGCCAGCAGTCCCCGACTAGCGGGAGCCCTGTCCTCCGAGCAGTACTTC	CASSPRLAGALSSEQYF
TRBV4-1	TRBJ2-4	-	TRBD2	TGCGCCAGCAGCCAAGAGGTCGTCGGGACTAGAGGAAACATTCAGTACTTC	CASSQEVVGTRGNIQYF
TRBV12-3/TRBV12-4	TRBJ2-5	-	TRBD1	TGTGCCAGCAGTCCCGGGACAGGGGTCCAAGAGACCCAGTACTTC	CASSPGTGVQETQYF
TRBV7-2	TRBJ2-3	-	TRBD2	TGTGCCAGCAGCTTCCTGGGACTAGCACAGTATTTT	CASSFLGLAQYF